Sequencing of this TCR beta chain was carried out in a study of T cells after yellow fever vaccination. About the research overall: Fractions low in cell number were prepared with SMART-Seq v4 Ultra Low Input.

The study made its TCR cDNA through 5'RACE template switching. That step introduced a universal primer site along with UMIs. TCRdb used MiXCR to reprocess the 5' RACE reads, holding one entry per CDR3 protein. The table has around 180,000 distinct CDR3 sequences, 5.5% to 8% seen once; the top ten hold less than 3.5%. Trimming left V 1 base short and J 2 bases short, with 13 bases between. The CDR3 spans 16 residues. In germline, CDR1 is KGHDR, CDR2 SFDVKD. This clonotype was seen repeatedly, ten times or more. This chain joins TRBV24-1 and TRBJ1-1; tentative D call: TRBD1 (5 bases). The receptor's source is a man younger than 35 who received the YFV17D yellow fever vaccine. Here the sequenced sample was CD4+ T cells sorted from PBMCs, taken on the day of the first yellow fever vaccination. In DNA, the CDR3 is TGTGCCACCAGTGATTTACGATCGACAGACAACACTGAAGCTTTCTTT. The encoded protein is CATSDLRSTDNTEAFF.